This T cell receptor beta chain was sequenced in a study of human T cells and chemical hapten exposure. Study summary: Donors were sensitized with 2% DPC on the upper inner arm.

After removal of 3 bases from V and 4 bases from J, the junction contained 6 bases not matched to a gene. There are 14 residues in the CDR3. Per germline, CDR1 SGDLS and CDR2 YYNGEE. The time point here: patch test 3, about 24 weeks after DPC sensitization. Treatment meaning: therapeutic diphenylcyclopropenone sensitization with weekly scalp DPC. Via MiXCR, TCRdb re-called the RACE reads, giving one row per CDR3 protein. The table records about 52,000 distinct CDR3 sequences, 9.9% of them present only once. The source material was whole blood, sampled in connection with sensitization to the hapten diphenylcyclopropenone (DPC). This sequence was found in a woman aged 40 to 50 with alopecia areata. Some clones in this sample may be carry-over from other donors' samples. The rearrangement joins TRBV9 to TRBJ2-7; 8 nucleotides align to TRBD1. As DNA, the CDR3 is TGTGCCAGCAGCGCCTTAGACAGGGGTTACGAGCAGTACTTC. Translated, it gives CASSALDRGYEQYF.